The 24 T cell receptor beta chains below all came from one sample that was sequenced in a study of T cell responses to AZD1222 COVID-19 vaccine. Assay: immunoSEQ multiplex PCR; the TCRdb copy retains only in-frame clones and omits some. The sample gives 130,000 to 150,000 clones, approximately 94% of which show up once; 1.5% to 2% is in the top ten. Source: peripheral blood, taken on day 0 of AZD1222 vaccination. The source is an adult in good health.

The rearrangement uses TRBV19 and TRBJ2-7, with D unclear. Germline V gene sequence: CDR1 LNHDA, CDR2 SQIVND (reference sequence). The CDR3 consists of 14 residues. The V and J ends lost 1 base and 1 base respectively, with 8 bases between them. CDR3 nucleotide sequence: TGTGCCAGTAGTATAGTTTTGGGGTCCTACGAGCAGTACTTC. Encoded protein: CASSIVLGSYEQYF.

CDR3 loop: CASSIGGMNTEAFF. DNA for the CDR3: TGTGCCAGTAGTATAGGGGGGATGAACACTGAAGCTTTCTTT. The chain recombines TRBV19 with TRBJ1-1; the D gene is possibly TRBD1 (5 bases). The CDR3 consists of 14 residues. CDR1 is LNHDA, CDR2 SQIVND, per germline (reference sequence). V lost 1 base to trimming and J lost 0 bases, with 6 bases between them.

The V gene is TRBV6-5, the J gene TRBJ1-6; 10 bases are shared with TRBD1. Losses at the gene ends were 6 bases for V and 6 bases for J; bases not matched to a gene: 8. This CDR3 is built from 16 residues. The germline gives CDR1 MNHEY, CDR2 SVGAGI. The CDR3 loop reads CASSYGQGVLNSPLHF. DNA of the CDR3: TGTGCCAGCAGCTACGGACAGGGGGTACTTAATTCACCCCTCCACTTT.

V is TRBV4-2 and J is TRBJ2-1; D gene uncertain. CDR3 length: 14 amino acids. Trimming stripped 3 bases from V and 3 bases from J, with 9 bases between. Germline V gene lookup returns CDR1 LGHNA and CDR2 YNFKEQ. CDR3 protein: CASSQRFGYNEQFF. The CDR3 DNA is TGTGCCAGCAGCCAGAGGTTCGGCTACAATGAGCAGTTCTTC.

The gene calls are TRBV24-1 and TRBJ1-5, with TRBD1 as a possible D gene (5 bases). The germline CDR1 and CDR2 sequences are KGHDR and SFDVKD. Trimming took off 4 bases at V and 4 bases at J, with 10 bases between the two ends. This CDR3 is built from 14 residues. CDR3 residues: CATSEAGRNQPQHF. CDR3 nucleotide sequence: TGTGCCACCAGTGAAGCAGGGCGTAATCAGCCCCAGCATTTT.

This chain uses TRBV2 with TRBJ1-2; 7 nucleotides match TRBD1. The CDR3 is made up of 14 amino acids. Germline lookup yields CDR1 SNHLY and CDR2 FYNNEI. Trimming took 3 bases from V and 3 from J; bases not matched to a gene: 4. CDR3: CASSDGGGDYGYTF. CDR3 DNA: TGTGCCAGCAGTGATGGAGGGGGCGACTATGGCTACACCTTC.

The CDR3 DNA is TGTGCCAGCAGCGTAGCTCAGGCTTGGAACGAGCAGTACTTC. This codes for CASSVAQAWNEQYF. This sequence joins TRBV9 and TRBJ2-7; D is ambiguous. CDR1 and CDR2 (germline): SGDLS, YYNGEE. V was shortened by 0 bases and J by 5 bases, with 12 bases between the two germline ends. This CDR3 has 14 residues.

V and J are TRBV7-9 and TRBJ2-2; D is possibly TRBD1 (6 bases). The CDR3 spans 15 residues. V was shortened by 2 bases and J by 6 bases, with 13 bases between the two germline ends. Germline assignment: CDR1 SEHNR and CDR2 FQNEAQ (reference sequence). The CDR3 nucleotides read TGTGCCAGCAGCTTATATCAGGGGACCGCCGGGGAGCTGTTTTTT. It encodes CASSLYQGTAGELFF.

The rearrangement uses TRBV27 and TRBJ2-1; weak D call: TRBD2 (6 bases). The germline V gene has CDR1 MNHEY and CDR2 SMNVEV (reference sequence). V gave up 5 bases and J gave up 10 bases, with 12 bases separating them. The CDR3 length is 12 residues. CDR3 bases: TGTGCCAGCAGTCCCTCGGGGGAGGAGCAGTTCTTC. Protein product: CASSPSGEEQFF.

CDR3 DNA: TGTGCCAGCAGTTCACGGACAGGGACTGGAAACACCATATATTTT. It codes for CASSSRTGTGNTIYF. The chain is built from TRBV6-5 and TRBJ1-3; 8 bases are shared with TRBD1. This CDR3 comprises 15 residues. Germline V lookup: CDR1 MNHEY, CDR2 SVGAGI. V was pared by 4 bases and J by 2 bases, with 4 bases of the junction left unmatched.

The gene calls are TRBV7-9 and TRBJ2-2; D not certain. Germline V gene lookup returns CDR1 SEHNR and CDR2 FQNEAQ (reference sequence). V lost 2 bases and J 0 bases, leaving 19 bases between the germline ends. This CDR3 comprises 19 residues. The CDR3 DNA follows: TGTGCCAGCAGCTTAAACGGACCTTTGTTGGCGGCGAACACCGGGGAGCTGTTTTTT. It specifies CASSLNGPLLAANTGELFF.

The chain has TRBV9 and TRBJ1-4; D not resolved. Germline V gene data show CDR1 as SGDLS and CDR2 as YYNGEE. The V and J ends lost 3 bases and 6 bases respectively, with 15 bases between them. CDR3 length: 15 amino acids. The CDR3 sequence is CASSADPGTDEKLFF. CDR3 nucleotides: TGTGCCAGCAGCGCGGACCCAGGAACAGATGAAAAACTGTTTTTT.

This chain links TRBV19 with TRBJ2-3; D call uncertain. The CDR3 spans 15 residues. Germline assignment: CDR1 LNHDA and CDR2 SQIVND (reference sequence). Between the trimmed V and J ends, which lost 2 bases and 2 bases, there was a span of 11 bases. This CDR3 is CASSISRRDTDTQYF. The CDR3 coding sequence is TGTGCCAGTAGTATATCGCGGCGAGACACAGATACGCAGTATTTT.

The chain has TRBV7-6 and TRBJ1-6; D call uncertain. This CDR3 has 15 amino acids. V shed 1 base and J shed 5 bases, with 9 bases lying between them. Germline V gives CDR1 SGHVS, CDR2 FNYEAQ. CDR3 sequence: CASSLGTPDNSPLHF. The CDR3 region has the DNA TGTGCCAGCAGCTTAGGAACGCCGGATAATTCACCCCTCCACTTT.

Points on this clone: Different DNA sequences within this sample yield the same CDR3. V and J are TRBV5-1 and TRBJ1-1; TRBD1 is a possible D gene (6 bases). V shed 4 bases and J shed 2 bases, with 12 bases lying between them. The CDR3 is 14 amino acids. Per germline, CDR1 SGHRS and CDR2 YFSETQ. The CDR3 nucleotides read TGCGCCAGCAGCCCGGGGACACCCAACACTGAAGCTTTCTTT. The encoded protein is CASSPGTPNTEAFF.

The rearrangement joins TRBV7-2 to TRBJ2-3, with unresolved D. The CDR3 is 15 amino acids. Germline V lookup: CDR1 SGHTA, CDR2 FQGNSA. V dropped 2 bases and J dropped 0 bases, with 9 bases sitting between them. The DNA for the CDR3 is TGTGCCAGCAGCTTATCTCGAGCGAGCACAGATACGCAGTATTTT. Translating gives CASSLSRASTDTQYF.

This chain connects TRBV4-1 to TRBJ2-4; D remains unclear. Trimming removed 0 bases at V and 1 base at J, with 7 bases between. This CDR3 has 15 amino acids. The germline V gene has CDR1 MGHRA and CDR2 YSYEKL. The CDR3 nucleotides are TGCGCCAGCAGCCAAGATAAGGGTGCCAAAAACATTCAGTACTTC. Its protein product is CASSQDKGAKNIQYF.

The chain employs TRBV7-2 and TRBJ2-1; D possibly uses TRBD1 or TRBD2 (5 bases each). The CDR3 totals 15 residues. V was shortened by 2 bases and J by 2 bases, with 10 bases between the two germline ends. Per the germline V gene, CDR1 is SGHTA and CDR2 is FQGNSA. CDR3 sequence: CASSLSGPTYNEQFF. The CDR3 DNA sequence: TGTGCCAGCAGCTTATCGGGGCCTACCTACAATGAGCAGTTCTTC.

The CDR3 DNA sequence: TGTGCCAGCAGGGACACCTGGACAGCCAATAATTCACCCCTCCACTTT. It encodes CASRDTWTANNSPLHF. The genes are TRBV3-1 (or the pseudogene TRBV3-2) and TRBJ1-6; possible D gene TRBD1, 6 bases. V was cut by 6 bases and J by 5 bases, with 17 bases left in between. The CDR3 contains 16 residues. Germline V gene sequence: CDR1 LGHDT, CDR2 YNNKEL (reference sequence).

The chain recombines TRBV7-2 with TRBJ1-1; 7 bases match TRBD1. After removal of 5 bases from V and 5 bases from J, the junction contained 8 bases not matched to a gene. The CDR3 spans 14 residues. From germline, CDR1 is SGHTA and CDR2 FQGNSA. CDR3 residues: CASSRDRELTEAFF. The CDR3 coding sequence is TGTGCCAGCAGCCGCGACAGGGAGTTAACTGAAGCTTTCTTT.

The genes are TRBV3-1 (or the pseudogene TRBV3-2) and TRBJ1-2; 9 bases agree with TRBD1. Germline CDR1 reads LGHDT; CDR2 reads YNNKEL (reference sequence). Trimming removed 4 bases from V and 6 bases from J; junction bases left unmatched: 6. The CDR3 covers 14 residues. The CDR3 DNA reads TGTGCCAGCAGCCGCTGGGACAGGGTTGATGGCTACACCTTC. Its protein is CASSRWDRVDGYTF.

This sequence joins TRBV5-4 and TRBJ1-1; D is uncertain. CDR1 is SGHNT and CDR2 is YYREEE in the germline V gene (reference sequence). The V end lost 2 bases, the J end lost 1 base, and 6 bases lay between the germline ends. The CDR3 runs to 13 residues. The CDR3 here is CASSFSGNTEAFF. CDR3 in DNA: TGTGCCAGCAGCTTTTCTGGGAACACTGAAGCTTTCTTT.

The chain is built from TRBV27 and TRBJ1-2; the D is unclear. The CDR3 length is 13 residues. Germline-derived CDR1 and CDR2 are MNHEY and SMNVEV (reference sequence). Trimming took off 2 bases at V and 2 bases at J, with 6 bases between the two ends. The CDR3 bases are TGTGCCAGCAGTTTAAGTCCCAACTATGGCTACACCTTC. Translating gives CASSLSPNYGYTF.

The chain is built from TRBV2 and TRBJ2-5, with 9 bases matching TRBD2. With V trimmed by 6 bases and J by 5 bases, 10 bases remained unmatched. Germline V gene data show CDR1 as SNHLY and CDR2 as FYNNEI. The CDR3 has 15 amino acids. As DNA, the CDR3 is TGTGCCAGCAGGTCGGGTAGCGGGGGCTGGGAGACCCAGTACTTC. Encoded protein: CASRSGSGGWETQYF.